The rows below give T cell receptor beta chains drawn from one sample of a study of T cell responses to AZD1222 COVID-19 vaccine. Assay: immunoSEQ multiplex PCR; the TCRdb copy retains only in-frame clones and omits some. The sample holds about 68,000 clones, 85% to 90% seen once. Here the sequenced sample was peripheral blood, taken on day 0 of AZD1222 vaccination. These receptors originate from an adult in good health. The CDR3 runs from the conserved cysteine through the conserved F or W. A D gene is named only where the DNA matches it firmly. Expanded clones get a size class; other rows say once, few or many, or leave the size out.

clone_size: -
j_call: TRBJ2-5
v_call: TRBV7-6
d_call: TRBD1
cdr3_aa: CASSRQGLETQYF
cdr3_nt: TGTGCCAGCAGCCGACAGGGGCTGGAGACCCAGTACTTC

clone_size: -
j_call: TRBJ2-3
v_call: TRBV11-2
d_call: TRBD2
cdr3_aa: CASSLRLAGVTDTQYF
cdr3_nt: TGTGCCAGCAGCTTACGGCTAGCGGGAGTCACGGATACGCAGTATTTT

clone_size: -
j_call: TRBJ2-1
v_call: TRBV5-1
d_call: -
cdr3_aa: CASRLGGAIFEGEQFF
cdr3_nt: TGCGCCAGCAGGCTTGGGGGGGCCATCTTTGAGGGTGAGCAGTTCTTC

clone_size: few
j_call: TRBJ1-3
v_call: TRBV3-1/TRBV3-2
d_call: -
cdr3_aa: CASSQPPVNTIYF
cdr3_nt: TGTGCCAGCAGCCAACCACCCGTAAACACCATATATTTT

clone_size: -
j_call: TRBJ1-4
v_call: TRBV15
d_call: TRBD1
cdr3_aa: CATSRPGTGVEKLFF
cdr3_nt: TGTGCCACCAGCAGGCCCGGGACAGGGGTTGAAAAACTGTTTTTT

clone_size: -
j_call: TRBJ1-2
v_call: TRBV10-3
d_call: -
cdr3_aa: CAISDPNDPERGGYTF
cdr3_nt: TGTGCCATCAGTGACCCCAACGACCCCGAAAGGGGTGGCTACACCTTC

clone_size: -
j_call: TRBJ2-6
v_call: TRBV5-1
d_call: -
cdr3_aa: CASSPTPGANVLTF
cdr3_nt: TGCGCCAGCAGCCCAACCCCGGGGGCCAACGTCCTGACTTTC

clone_size: -
j_call: TRBJ1-2
v_call: TRBV6-4
d_call: -
cdr3_aa: CASSPGENYGYTF
cdr3_nt: TGTGCCAGCAGTCCCGGGGAGAACTATGGCTACACCTTC

clone_size: -
j_call: TRBJ1-4
v_call: TRBV6-2/TRBV6-3
d_call: -
cdr3_aa: CASSFSYGTPERGEKLFF
cdr3_nt: TGTGCCAGCAGCTTCTCCTACGGGACGCCAGAACGTGGTGAAAAACTGTTTTTT

clone_size: -
j_call: TRBJ1-1
v_call: TRBV10-1
d_call: -
cdr3_aa: CASSESVGHTEAFF
cdr3_nt: TGCGCCAGCAGTGAGTCGGTGGGCCACACTGAAGCTTTCTTT

clone_size: -
j_call: TRBJ2-5
v_call: TRBV15
d_call: TRBD2
cdr3_aa: CATSSGTSGSETQYF
cdr3_nt: TGTGCCACCAGCAGTGGGACTAGCGGGAGCGAGACCCAGTACTTC

clone_size: -
j_call: TRBJ1-6
v_call: TRBV6-5
d_call: -
cdr3_aa: CASSYEGGSSPLHF
cdr3_nt: TGTGCCAGCAGTTACGAGGGGGGTAGCTCACCCCTCCACTTT

clone_size: -
j_call: TRBJ2-7
v_call: TRBV5-1
d_call: -
cdr3_aa: CASSYEASYEQYF
cdr3_nt: TGCGCCAGCAGCTATGAGGCCTCCTACGAGCAGTACTTC

clone_size: -
j_call: TRBJ1-5
v_call: TRBV6-6
d_call: TRBD1
cdr3_aa: CASSYSGGALAQHF
cdr3_nt: TGTGCCAGCAGTTATTCAGGGGGCGCATTGGCCCAGCATTTT

clone_size: -
j_call: TRBJ2-1
v_call: TRBV7-2
d_call: -
cdr3_aa: CASSLVFPLVADNEQFF
cdr3_nt: TGTGCCAGCAGCTTAGTATTCCCCTTGGTAGCGGACAATGAGCAGTTCTTC

clone_size: -
j_call: TRBJ1-1
v_call: TRBV18
d_call: -
cdr3_aa: CASSEGANTEAFF
cdr3_nt: TGTGCCAGCTCAGAAGGGGCGAACACTGAAGCTTTCTTT

clone_size: -
j_call: TRBJ1-4
v_call: TRBV2
d_call: -
cdr3_aa: CASSDGGRGREEKLFF
cdr3_nt: TGTGCCAGCAGTGACGGGGGCCGAGGAAGGGAAGAAAAACTGTTTTTT

clone_size: -
j_call: TRBJ2-5
v_call: TRBV7-2
d_call: -
cdr3_aa: CASSVYRDGETQYF
cdr3_nt: TGTGCCAGCAGCGTATACAGGGACGGAGAGACCCAGTACTTC

clone_size: -
j_call: TRBJ2-3
v_call: TRBV28
d_call: TRBD2
cdr3_aa: CASTSPRGRGTDTQYF
cdr3_nt: TGTGCCAGCACCTCCCCACGCGGGAGAGGCACAGATACGCAGTATTTT

clone_size: -
j_call: TRBJ2-1
v_call: TRBV25-1
d_call: -
cdr3_aa: CASSVPGPAAFNEQFF
cdr3_nt: TGTGCCAGCAGTGTTCCGGGGCCCGCCGCGTTCAATGAGCAGTTCTTC

clone_size: -
j_call: TRBJ1-5
v_call: TRBV2
d_call: -
cdr3_aa: CASSGGQGFDQPQHF
cdr3_nt: TGTGCCAGCAGTGGTGGCCAGGGTTTCGATCAGCCCCAGCATTTT

clone_size: few
j_call: TRBJ1-1
v_call: TRBV6-2/TRBV6-3
d_call: -
cdr3_aa: CASSSVGRNTEAFF
cdr3_nt: TGTGCCAGCAGCTCCGTTGGACGGAACACTGAAGCTTTCTTT

clone_size: -
j_call: TRBJ2-7
v_call: TRBV18
d_call: -
cdr3_aa: CASSQGQGHEQYF
cdr3_nt: TGTGCCAGCTCCCAGGGGCAGGGCCACGAGCAGTACTTC

clone_size: -
j_call: TRBJ2-2
v_call: TRBV5-1
d_call: -
cdr3_aa: CASSRGSLPGELFF
cdr3_nt: TGCGCCAGCAGTAGGGGTTCCCTCCCCGGGGAGCTGTTTTTT

clone_size: -
j_call: TRBJ2-7
v_call: TRBV11-3
d_call: -
cdr3_aa: CASSLRPGDEQYF
cdr3_nt: TGTGCCAGCAGCTTACGCCCGGGGGACGAGCAGTACTTC